This T cell receptor beta chain comes out of a study of blood T cell repertoires in COVID-19. Profiling relied on immunoSEQ multiplex PCR, and the TCRdb table lists in-frame clones only, not all of them. The profile shows tens of thousands of clones, approximately 86% of them singletons. Germline assignment: CDR1 LGHDT and CDR2 YNNKEL (reference sequence). CDR3 length: 15 residues. The germline V and J ends were trimmed by 4 bases and 1 base, with 13 bases remaining between them. This clone showed up many times. This TCR came from a man aged 45-65 years with active or convalescent COVID-19. The chain uses TRBV3-1 (or the pseudogene TRBV3-2) and TRBJ1-1; perhaps TRBD1 as D (6 bases). The specimen was peripheral blood. In DNA form, the CDR3 reads TGTGCCAGCAGCCTACAACAGGGAAGGAACACTGAAGCTTTCTTT. Encoded protein: CASSLQQGRNTEAFF.